This T cell receptor beta chain was documented in a study of beta chain features in type 1 diabetes. Background on the study: Patients shared similar age, gender and cell yields with healthy donors. General study results and limits: TCRB CDR3 length was moderately but significantly reduced in all four CD4+ subsets of Type 1 diabetes patients.

Stem cell-like memory, regulatory, central memory and naive CD4+ cells were sorted via CD45RO/CCR7/CD25/CD127/CD95/CD27. Post-sort purity exceeded 98% for all sorted populations. The CDR3 contains 12 residues. The trim removed 6 bases at V and 6 bases at J, leaving 2 bases unmatched. CDR1 is SGHTA and CDR2 is FQGNSA in the germline V gene. Only a few counts were recorded for this clone. Its antigen is still unknown. Of the isolated RNA, all was reverse transcribed, and so the sequenced material was expressed TCRB transcripts. The average read count of naive, central memory and regulatory T cell samples was several million. Only in-frame clones appear in the TCRdb table, and some are missing; sequencing was by immunoSEQ multiplex PCR. The sample shows a few hundred thousand clones, 13% of them seen only once.

The sequence came from a woman under 30 with type 1 diabetes. Sequenced input: naive CD4+ T cells from blood. V and J are TRBV7-2 and TRBJ2-1, with TRBD2 matching 7 bases. In nucleotides, the CDR3 is TGTGCCAGCAGACTAGCGTCCAATGAGCAGTTCTTC. Its translation: CASRLASNEQFF.